This TCR beta chain was recovered during a study of blood T cell repertoires in COVID-19. At the level of the study: Sources were T cells, B-cell-depleted T cells, or PBMCs; the material itself was cDNA or gDNA.

The CDR3 totals 16 residues. Trimming shortened V by 3 bases and J by 9 bases, and 21 bases separated the two germline ends. Looked up from germline, CDR1 is KGHSH and CDR2 is LQKENI. Data came from immunoSEQ multiplex PCR; TCRdb stores just in-frame clones and leaves some out. The sample contains tens of thousands of clones, 80% to 90% of which appear only once. The source material was peripheral blood. The TCR was taken from a man between 65 and 85 years old in a cohort sampled during active COVID-19. The V and J genes are TRBV18 and TRBJ2-1; possible D gene TRBD2, 5 bases. The CDR3 spells CASSPRIGPEVGEQFF. In DNA, the CDR3 is TGTGCCAGCTCACCTCGAATTGGGCCGGAGGTTGGTGAGCAGTTCTTC.